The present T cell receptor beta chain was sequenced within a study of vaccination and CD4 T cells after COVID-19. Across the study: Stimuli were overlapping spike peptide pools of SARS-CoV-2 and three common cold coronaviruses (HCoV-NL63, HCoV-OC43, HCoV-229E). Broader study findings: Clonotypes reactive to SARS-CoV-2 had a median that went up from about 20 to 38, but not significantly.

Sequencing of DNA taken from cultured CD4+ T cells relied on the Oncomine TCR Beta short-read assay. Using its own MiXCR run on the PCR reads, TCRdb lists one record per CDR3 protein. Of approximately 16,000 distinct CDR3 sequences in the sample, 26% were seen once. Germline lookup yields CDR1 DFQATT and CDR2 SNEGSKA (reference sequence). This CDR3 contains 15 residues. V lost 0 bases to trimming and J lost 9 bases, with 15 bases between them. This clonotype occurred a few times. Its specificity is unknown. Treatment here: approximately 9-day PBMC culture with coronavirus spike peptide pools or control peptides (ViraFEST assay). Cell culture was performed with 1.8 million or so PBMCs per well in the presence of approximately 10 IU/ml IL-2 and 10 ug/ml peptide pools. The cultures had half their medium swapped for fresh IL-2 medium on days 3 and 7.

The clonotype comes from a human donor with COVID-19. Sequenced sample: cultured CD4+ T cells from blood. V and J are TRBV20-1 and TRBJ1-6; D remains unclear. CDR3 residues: CSAREPRDALSPLHF. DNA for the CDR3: TGCAGTGCTAGAGAGCCCCGCGACGCACTTTCACCCCTCCACTTT.